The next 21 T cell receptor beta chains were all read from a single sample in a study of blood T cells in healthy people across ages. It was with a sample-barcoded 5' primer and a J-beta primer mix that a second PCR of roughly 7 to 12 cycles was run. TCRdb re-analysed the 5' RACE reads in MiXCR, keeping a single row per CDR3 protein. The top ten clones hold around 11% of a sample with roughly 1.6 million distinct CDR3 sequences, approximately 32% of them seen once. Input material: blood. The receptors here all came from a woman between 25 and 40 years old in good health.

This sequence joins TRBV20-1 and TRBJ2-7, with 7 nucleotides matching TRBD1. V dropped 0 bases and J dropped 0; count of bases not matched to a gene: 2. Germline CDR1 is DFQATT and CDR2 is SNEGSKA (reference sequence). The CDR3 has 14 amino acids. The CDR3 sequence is CSARDWDSSYEQYF. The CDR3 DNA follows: TGCAGTGCTAGAGACTGGGACAGCTCCTACGAGCAGTACTTC.

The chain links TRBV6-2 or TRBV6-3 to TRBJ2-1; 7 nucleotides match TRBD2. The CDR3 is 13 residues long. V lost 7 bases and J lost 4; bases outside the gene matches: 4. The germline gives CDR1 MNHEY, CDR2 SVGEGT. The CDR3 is CASTLAAYNEQFF. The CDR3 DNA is TGTGCCAGCACGCTAGCGGCATACAATGAGCAGTTCTTC.

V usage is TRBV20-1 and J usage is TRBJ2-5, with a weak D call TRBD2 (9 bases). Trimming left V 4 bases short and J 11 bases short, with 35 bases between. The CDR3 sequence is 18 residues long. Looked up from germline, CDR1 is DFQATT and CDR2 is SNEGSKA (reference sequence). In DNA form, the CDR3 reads TGCAGTGCTAAACCAGGGGGCAAAGGGACTAGCAGAGACAATGAGCAGTACTTC. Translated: CSAKPGGKGTSRDNEQYF.

The CDR3, as DNA: TGTGCCAGCAGCGTCGGGACAGGGAAATACGAGCAGTACTTC. It specifies CASSVGTGKYEQYF. The gene calls are TRBV9 and TRBJ2-4; TRBD1 aligns across 9 bases. The DNA end lines up better with TRBJ2-7; the J call may be wrong. The CDR3 extends over 14 amino acids. From germline, CDR1 is SGDLS and CDR2 YYNGEE.

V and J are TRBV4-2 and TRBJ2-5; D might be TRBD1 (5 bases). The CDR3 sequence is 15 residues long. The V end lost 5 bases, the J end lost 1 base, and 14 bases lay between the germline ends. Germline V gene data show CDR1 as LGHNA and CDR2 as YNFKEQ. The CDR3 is CASSDFTGVQETQYF. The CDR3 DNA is TGTGCCAGCAGCGACTTTACAGGCGTCCAAGAGACCCAGTACTTC.

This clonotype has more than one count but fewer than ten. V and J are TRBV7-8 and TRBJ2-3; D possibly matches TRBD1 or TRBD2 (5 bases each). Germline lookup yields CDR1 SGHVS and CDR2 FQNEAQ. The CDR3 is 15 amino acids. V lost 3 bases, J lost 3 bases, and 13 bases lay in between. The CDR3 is CASSLYGDVTDTQYF. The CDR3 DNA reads TGTGCCAGCAGCTTGTATGGGGACGTGACAGATACGCAGTATTTT.

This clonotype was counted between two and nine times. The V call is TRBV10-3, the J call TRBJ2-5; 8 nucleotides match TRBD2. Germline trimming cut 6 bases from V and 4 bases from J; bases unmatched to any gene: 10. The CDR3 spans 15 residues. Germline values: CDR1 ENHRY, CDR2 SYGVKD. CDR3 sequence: CAIRRAGDPGETQYF. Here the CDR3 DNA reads TGTGCCATCAGGAGAGCGGGGGACCCCGGAGAGACCCAGTACTTC.

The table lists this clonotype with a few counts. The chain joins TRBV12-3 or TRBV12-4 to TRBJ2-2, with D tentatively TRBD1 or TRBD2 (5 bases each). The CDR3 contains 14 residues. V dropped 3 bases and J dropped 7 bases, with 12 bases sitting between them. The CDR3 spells CASSFFEGNGELFF. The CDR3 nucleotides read TGTGCCAGCAGTTTTTTTGAGGGGAACGGGGAGCTGTTTTTT.

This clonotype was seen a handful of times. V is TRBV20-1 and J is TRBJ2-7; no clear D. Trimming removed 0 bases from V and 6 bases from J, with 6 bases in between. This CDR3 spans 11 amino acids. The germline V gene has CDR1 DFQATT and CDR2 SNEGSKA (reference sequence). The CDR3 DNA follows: TGCAGTGCTAGAGATTCGGGCGAGCAGTACTTC. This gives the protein CSARDSGEQYF.

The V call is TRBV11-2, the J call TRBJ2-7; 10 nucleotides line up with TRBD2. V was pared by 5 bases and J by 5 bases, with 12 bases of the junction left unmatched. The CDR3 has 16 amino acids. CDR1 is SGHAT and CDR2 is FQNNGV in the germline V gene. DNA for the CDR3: TGTGCCAGCAGCATAGTTAGCGGGAGGTCTATGAACGAGCAGTACTTC. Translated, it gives CASSIVSGRSMNEQYF.

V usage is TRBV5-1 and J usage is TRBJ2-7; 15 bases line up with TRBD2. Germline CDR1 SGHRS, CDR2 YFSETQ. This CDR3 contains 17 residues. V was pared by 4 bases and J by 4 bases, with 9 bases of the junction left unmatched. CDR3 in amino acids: CASSPGLAGGPRYEQYF. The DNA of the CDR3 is TGCGCCAGCAGCCCCGGACTAGCGGGAGGGCCACGGTACGAGCAGTACTTC.

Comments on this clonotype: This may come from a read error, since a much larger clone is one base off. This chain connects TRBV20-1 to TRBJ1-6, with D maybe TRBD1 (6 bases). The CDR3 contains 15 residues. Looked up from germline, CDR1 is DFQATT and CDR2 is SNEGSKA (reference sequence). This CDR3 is CGARAGSGVNSPLHF. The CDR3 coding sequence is TGCGGTGCCCGGGCCGGATCAGGGGTTAATTCACCCCTCCACTTT.

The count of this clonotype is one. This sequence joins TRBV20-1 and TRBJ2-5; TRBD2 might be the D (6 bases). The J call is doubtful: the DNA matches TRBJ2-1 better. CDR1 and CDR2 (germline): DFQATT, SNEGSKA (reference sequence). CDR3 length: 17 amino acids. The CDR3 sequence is CSASPPWGVQSQETQFF. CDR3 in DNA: TGCAGTGCTAGCCCACCCTGGGGGGTCCAGAGCCAAGAGACCCAGTTCTTC.

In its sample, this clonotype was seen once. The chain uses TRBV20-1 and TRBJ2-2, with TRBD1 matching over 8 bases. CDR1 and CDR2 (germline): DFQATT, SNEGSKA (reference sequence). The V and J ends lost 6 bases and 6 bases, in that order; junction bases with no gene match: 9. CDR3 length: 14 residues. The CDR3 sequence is CSAPQGGDSGELFF. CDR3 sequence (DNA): TGCAGTGCGCCACAGGGGGGCGATTCCGGGGAGCTGTTTTTT.

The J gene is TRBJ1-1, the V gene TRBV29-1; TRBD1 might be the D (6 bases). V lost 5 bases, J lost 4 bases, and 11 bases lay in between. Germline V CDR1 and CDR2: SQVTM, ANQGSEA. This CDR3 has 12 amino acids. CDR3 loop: CSVWGLGTEAFF. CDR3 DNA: TGCAGCGTTTGGGGGCTGGGCACTGAAGCTTTCTTT.

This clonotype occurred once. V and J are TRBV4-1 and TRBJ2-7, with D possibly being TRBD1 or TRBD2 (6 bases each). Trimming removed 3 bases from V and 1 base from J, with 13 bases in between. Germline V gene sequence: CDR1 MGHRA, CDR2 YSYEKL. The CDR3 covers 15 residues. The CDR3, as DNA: TGCGCCAGCAGCCAGTTGGGGGGCACGTCCTACGAGCAGTACTTC. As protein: CASSQLGGTSYEQYF.

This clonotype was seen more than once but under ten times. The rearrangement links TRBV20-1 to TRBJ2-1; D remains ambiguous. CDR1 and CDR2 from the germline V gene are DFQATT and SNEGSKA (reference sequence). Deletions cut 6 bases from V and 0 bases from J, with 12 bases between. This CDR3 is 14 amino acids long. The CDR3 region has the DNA TGCAGTGCCTCCTCAACGAGCTCCTACAATGAGCAGTTCTTC. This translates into CSASSTSSYNEQFF.

This CDR3 reads CASSLGTGGFRIDNEQFF. The CDR3 DNA sequence: TGTGCCAGCAGCTTAGGGACAGGGGGTTTTCGGATCGACAATGAGCAGTTCTTC. The V gene is TRBV11-2, the J gene TRBJ2-1; 10 bases align to TRBD1. With 1 base clipped from V and 5 bases from J, the junction kept 11 bases outside the gene matches. Germline CDR1 and CDR2: SGHAT and FQNNGV. The CDR3 has 18 residues.

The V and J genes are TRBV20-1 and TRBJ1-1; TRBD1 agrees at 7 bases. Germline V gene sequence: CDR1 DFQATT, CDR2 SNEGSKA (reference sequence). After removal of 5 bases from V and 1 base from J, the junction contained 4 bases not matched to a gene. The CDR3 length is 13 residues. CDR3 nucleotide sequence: TGCAGTGCTTACAGGGGAGGGAACACTGAAGCTTTCTTT. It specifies CSAYRGGNTEAFF.

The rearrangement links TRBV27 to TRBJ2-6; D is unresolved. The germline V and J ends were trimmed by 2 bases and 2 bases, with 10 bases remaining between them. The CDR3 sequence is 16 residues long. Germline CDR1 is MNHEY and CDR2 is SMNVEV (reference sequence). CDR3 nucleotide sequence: TGTGCCAGCAGTTTACTGAGCCAAACTGGGGCCAACGTCCTGACTTTC. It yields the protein CASSLLSQTGANVLTF.

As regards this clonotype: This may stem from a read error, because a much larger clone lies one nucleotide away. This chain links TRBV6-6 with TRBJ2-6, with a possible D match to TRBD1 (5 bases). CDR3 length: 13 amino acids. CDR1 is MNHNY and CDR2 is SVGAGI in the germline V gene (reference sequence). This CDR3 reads CASTRSGANVRTF. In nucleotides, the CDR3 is TGTGCCAGCACCCGTTCTGGGGCCAACGTCCGGACTTTC.